These T cell receptor beta chains were read from a single sample in a study of Ad26.COV2.S vaccination and SARS-CoV-2 variants. Assay: immunoSEQ multiplex PCR; the TCRdb copy retains only in-frame clones and omits some. The sample includes some 640,000 clones, roughly 90% of them seen just once. The specimen was peripheral blood, collected in a trial of Ad26.COV2.S vaccine versus placebo. Every receptor here comes from a person between 18 and 65 years old who received the Ad26.COV2.S COVID-19 vaccine or a placebo. Both conserved end residues are part of each CDR3. Fields, in order: CDR3 DNA, CDR3 protein, clone size, D gene, V gene, J gene. A D gene is named only where the DNA matches it firmly. Only part of the rows carry a size: once, few, many, or a class if the clone is expanded.

TGTGCCAGCTCACCGACCGGGACAGGGGGCTCTGGAAACACCATATATTTT	CASSPTGTGGSGNTIYF	once	TRBD1	TRBV18	TRBJ1-3
TGTGCCAGCAGACCGGGACTAGCGGGGTACGAGCAGTACTTC	CASRPGLAGYEQYF	NA	TRBD2	TRBV2	TRBJ2-7
TGTGCCAGCAGTTTCCGGACAGGGGGTTTAGCTAACTATGGCTACACCTTC	CASSFRTGGLANYGYTF	NA	TRBD1	TRBV27	TRBJ1-2
TGTGCCACCAGTGATCTCCCGGACAGGAGAAACACCGGGGAGCTGTTTTTT	CATSDLPDRRNTGELFF	NA	TRBD1	TRBV24-1	TRBJ2-2
TGTGCCAGCAGACTGAGCCGAGCTTACAATGAGCAGTTCTTC	CASRLSRAYNEQFF	NA	NA	TRBV6-4	TRBJ2-1
TGTGCCAGTAGTATAGGACCGCGGACTAGCGGGGGGGTATACAATGAGCAGTTCTTC	CASSIGPRTSGGVYNEQFF	NA	TRBD2	TRBV19	TRBJ2-1
TGTGCCAGCAGCGTCCAAGAGGGTTACTCTGGAAACACCATATATTTT	CASSVQEGYSGNTIYF	NA	NA	TRBV14	TRBJ1-3
TGTGCCAGCAGCTTACTAGCAGGACCTAGCACAGATACGCAGTATTTT	CASSLLAGPSTDTQYF	NA	NA	TRBV11-2	TRBJ2-3
TGTGCCAGCAGTTACAACGGGGCGAGGACTGAAGCTTTCTTT	CASSYNGARTEAFF	NA	NA	TRBV6-5	TRBJ1-1
TGCGCCAGCAGCTTGAGTCTTGGGGGGAGGGCCTACAATGAGCAGTTCTTC	CASSLSLGGRAYNEQFF	NA	TRBD2	TRBV5-1	TRBJ2-1
TGTGCCAGCAGGGACAGTAAGGTCTATGGCTACACCTTC	CASRDSKVYGYTF	NA	NA	TRBV12-3/TRBV12-4	TRBJ1-2
TGTGCCTTCTCAGTCGGGAGGGCCGGCGGGACCCAGTACTTC	CAFSVGRAGGTQYF	NA	TRBD2	TRBV30	TRBJ2-5
TGCGCCAGCAGGGGGACTGAAGCTTTCTTT	CASRGTEAFF	NA	NA	TRBV10-2	TRBJ1-1
TGTGCCAGCAGCTACGGTACCAAACCGGGCAGGAGTTCTATGGGGTATACCTTC	CASSYGTKPGRSSMGYTF	NA	NA	TRBV3-1/TRBV3-2	TRBJ1-2
TGTGCCAGCAGCCAAGTACAGGACACCGGGGAGCTGTTTTTT	CASSQVQDTGELFF	NA	NA	TRBV3-1/TRBV3-2	TRBJ2-2
TGTGCCAGCAGCCCTCCGGGACTAGCGGCCGTTGGGAGCCAGTACTTC	CASSPPGLAAVGSQYF	NA	TRBD2	TRBV7-2	TRBJ2-5